The entry below describes one TCR beta chain. Its antigen is still unknown. No base quality values were provided; no much bigger clone lies one nucleotide off. Systemically healthy Caucasian individuals from Russia, over 30 in total and aged roughly 6 to 100 years, were included as donors. Each donor gave ten milliliters of peripheral blood, collected into EDTA-treated Vacutainer tubes. PBMCs were isolated by Ficoll-Paque density-gradient centrifugation, with at least 6 million obtained per sample. Total RNA, at least 6 micrograms per sample, was extracted from PBMCs with Trizol reagent. Naive CD45RAhigh/CD27high T cell percentages were measured by flow cytometry on a PBMC aliquot from every donor. The library came from 5' RACE. The sample was run on an Illumina HiSeq 2500. The second PCR ran for about 7 to 11 cycles and used a J-beta primer mix along with a sample-barcoded 5' primer. Each TCR beta cDNA molecule received a unique molecular identifier from a template-switch 5' adaptor carrying 12 random nucleotides. Each sample yielded at least 3 million CDR3-containing paired-end reads. First-strand cDNA was synthesized from all RNA with the Mint cDNA synthesis kit, primed by a TRBC-specific oligonucleotide. All cDNA was treated with uracil-DNA glycosylase and then went through a first 18-cycle PCR with the universal primers M1SS and BC2_uni_R. The authors' pipeline ran thus. For normalization, 1 million high-quality reads were randomly selected from each sample, with every read carrying a distinct molecular identifier. Instead of being binned into consensus sequences, reads that shared molecular identifiers were thrown out. CDR3 identification, clonotype clustering and error correction used MiTCR with a Q25 quality threshold and the strictest error-elimination algorithm. A nonparametric unseen species model with Euler transformation was used to estimate a lower bound on total TCR beta diversity. TCRdb reprocessing: public reads trimmed at Q25 with fastp, clones called with MiXCR, in-frame beta chains kept. When rows share a CDR3 protein, they turn into one entry using the most common DNA and genes. The V and J calls shown here were made by TCRdb, not taken from the authors' results. A total of some 1.6 million distinct CDR3 sequences appear in this sample, roughly 30% of them only once. Roughly 12% of the sample is in the top ten clones.

These data are taken from a study of blood T cells in healthy people across ages (dated by TCRdb to 2014 to 2015). Turning to the overall study: In model experiments, template switching captured about one uniquely barcoded TCR beta cDNA molecule for every two T cells. The study measured age-related changes in TCR beta repertoire diversity using deep sequencing normalized with unique cDNA molecular identifiers. Donors were grouped into four age groups: young (average roughly 16 years), middle-aged (less than 40), aged (62) and long-lived (approximately 82). To avoid experimental bias, donors of different ages were randomly spread across the sequencing lanes. Two additional independent replicas of 1 million unique cDNA reads from the same blood draw were analyzed for two donors (one aged 18 to 30 and one aged 80 or older).

Study-wide findings and limitations: The percentage of naive T cells measured by flow cytometry correlated strongly with observed TCR beta diversity. As age increased, observed TCR beta diversity per million T cells dropped in a roughly linear way, and a significant reduction was already evident by age around 41. Estimates of total diversity based on one million sequenced T cells were regarded as lower bounds and as underestimates. Compared with the aged group, more naive CD4+ T cells, fewer expanded clones and increased TCR diversity were shown by the long-lived group, suggesting age selection. Bulk unsorted PBMC profiling prevented conclusive comparison of naive and antigen-experienced compartments. The CMV infection status of donors was not known, potentially confounding age-related changes in expanded clonotypes.

V is cut by 4 bases and J by 3 bases, and the space between the germline ends is 12 bases. The CDR3 spans 14 residues, from the cysteine through the phenylalanine. The kept DNA is CDR3 alone, 42 bases in frame from the first base. CDR1 and CDR2 were assigned from the germline V gene (reference sequence) as SSHAT and FNYEAQ. This TCR was sampled from a woman in her twenties or thirties in good health. The receptor chain draws on TRBV7-7 and TRBJ2-5, with a tentative D gene TRBD1 over 6 matching bases. Sequenced sample: blood. The CDR3 here reads CASSYAGQKETQYF. The nucleotide sequence reads as follows: TGTGCCAGCAGCTACGCAGGACAGAAAGAGACCCAGTACTTC.